This entry lists 20 T cell receptor beta chains sequenced from one sample in a study of blood T cell repertoires in COVID-19. Clones were read by immunoSEQ multiplex PCR, and TCRdb kept only the in-frame ones, dropping some. The sample has around 58,000 clones, 75% to 95% seen once. Sequenced input: peripheral blood. The source of these receptors is a human donor with active COVID-19. The donor label of this sample is uncertain.

The gene calls are TRBV27 and TRBJ2-5; perhaps TRBD1 as D (6 bases). Germline CDR1 is MNHEY and CDR2 is SMNVEV (reference sequence). With 6 bases removed from V and 3 bases from J, the gap between germline ends came to 14 bases. The CDR3 spans 14 residues. CDR3 sequence reads: CASRQQGQEETQYF. For the CDR3, the DNA is TGTGCCAGCAGACAGCAGGGGCAGGAAGAGACCCAGTACTTC.

This rearrangement joins TRBV4-3 to TRBJ2-2, with TRBD1 as a possible D gene (6 bases). The V end was cut by 4 bases, the J end by 1 base, with 7 bases between. CDR1 and CDR2 (germline): LGHNA, YSLEER. This CDR3 spans 14 amino acids. The CDR3 reads CASSRGQNTGELFF. For the CDR3, the DNA is TGCGCCAGCAGCCGGGGACAGAACACCGGGGAGCTGTTTTTT.

The chain recombines TRBV2 with TRBJ1-2; 9 nucleotides line up with TRBD1. The V and J ends lost 4 bases and 4 bases, in that order; junction bases with no gene match: 7. The CDR3 loop spans 15 amino acids. CDR1 is SNHLY and CDR2 is FYNNEI in the germline V gene. The CDR3 is CASSVDRGKGYGYTF. The CDR3 DNA sequence: TGTGCCAGCAGTGTGGACAGGGGAAAGGGCTATGGCTACACCTTC.

J is TRBJ1-2 and V is TRBV19; unclear D gene. Trimming took off 3 bases at V and 4 bases at J, with 12 bases between the two ends. Germline values: CDR1 LNHDA, CDR2 SQIVND (reference sequence). The CDR3 runs 14 residues. This CDR3 reads CASSMVVAGYGYTF. CDR3 DNA: TGTGCCAGTAGTATGGTTGTAGCGGGCTATGGCTACACCTTC. Drawing the rest from reference TRBV19 and TRBJ1-2, the complete variable domain is DGGITQSPKYLFRKEGQNVTLSCEQNLNHDAMYWYRQDPGQGLRLIYYSQIVNDFQKGDIAEGYSVSREKKESFPLTVTSAQKNPTAFYLCASSMVVAGYGYTFGSGTRLTVV.

The chain carries TRBV7-9 and TRBJ2-1; TRBD2 matches at 7 bases. From germline, CDR1 is SEHNR and CDR2 FQNEAQ (reference sequence). J lost 3 bases, V lost 4 bases, and 9 bases had no gene match. The CDR3 runs to 16 residues. The CDR3 nucleotides read TGTGCCAGCAGCTCAATCGGGGCTAGCGGCTACAATGAGCAGTTCTTC. Amino acid sequence: CASSSIGASGYNEQFF.

The chain is built from TRBV9 and TRBJ2-1, with 10 nucleotides matching TRBD2. Losses at the gene ends were 3 bases for V and 4 bases for J; bases not matched to a gene: 7. This CDR3 contains 16 residues. In germline, CDR1 is SGDLS, CDR2 YYNGEE. The chain's CDR3 is CASSAGSGGDYNEQFF. Written as DNA, the CDR3 is TGTGCCAGCAGCGCGGGGAGCGGGGGGGATTACAATGAGCAGTTCTTC.

The chain employs TRBV27 and TRBJ2-1, with 9 bases identical to TRBD2. The trim removed 5 bases at V and 0 bases at J, leaving 5 bases unmatched. The CDR3 runs to 16 residues. Looked up from germline, CDR1 is MNHEY and CDR2 is SMNVEV (reference sequence). The CDR3 region has the DNA TGTGCCAGCAGTCGAGGACTAGCGTACTCCTACAATGAGCAGTTCTTC. It codes for CASSRGLAYSYNEQFF.

The V and J genes are TRBV10-3 and TRBJ1-2; TRBD1 matches at 9 bases. The CDR3 is made up of 13 amino acids. V shed 7 bases and J 5 bases; nucleotides not matched to a gene: 5. Germline-derived CDR1 and CDR2 are ENHRY and SYGVKD. The CDR3 sequence is CAITTDRGYGYTF. DNA of the CDR3: TGTGCCATCACCACGGACAGGGGTTATGGCTACACCTTC.

V is TRBV5-6 and J is TRBJ2-7, with D possibly matching TRBD1 (5 bases). Looked up from germline, CDR1 is SGHDT and CDR2 is YYEEEE. The CDR3 length is 17 residues. Deletions cut 5 bases from V and 9 bases from J, with 30 bases between. CDR3: CASSSWGNKGRLAGQYF. CDR3 sequence (DNA): TGTGCCAGCAGTTCTTGGGGAAATAAGGGGCGCCTCGCTGGGCAGTACTTC.

The gene calls are TRBV12-2 and TRBJ2-7; the table names TRBD1, a call not compared with the DNA. TRBV12-2 is a pseudogene. The CDR3 runs to 16 residues. CDR3 sequence: CASRLAKGQGHHEQYF. The CDR3 bases are TGTGCAAGTCGCTTAGCGAAAGGACAGGGGCACCACGAGCAGTACTTC.

The chain links TRBV4-2 to TRBJ2-7; D is undetermined. Germline lookup yields CDR1 LGHNA and CDR2 YNFKEQ. The CDR3 extends over 13 amino acids. Between the trimmed V and J ends, which lost 1 base and 2 bases, there was a span of 6 bases. CDR3 protein: CASSQAPTYEQYF. DNA of the CDR3: TGTGCCAGCAGCCAAGCCCCTACCTACGAGCAGTACTTC.

The chain uses TRBV6-5 and TRBJ2-2; D gene unclear. From germline, CDR1 is MNHEY and CDR2 SVGAGI. Trimming shortened V by 2 bases and J by 1 base, and 11 bases separated the two germline ends. This CDR3 contains 16 residues. CDR3 protein: CASSYLQTLNTGELFF. CDR3 DNA sequence: TGTGCCAGCAGTTACCTGCAGACACTGAACACCGGGGAGCTGTTTTTT.

This chain connects TRBV13 to TRBJ2-7, with 9 bases lining up with TRBD2. The V and J ends lost 5 bases and 3 bases, in that order; junction bases with no gene match: 8. From germline, CDR1 is PRHDT and CDR2 FYEKMQ (reference sequence). CDR3 size: 15 residues. The CDR3 sequence is CASSDALAGNYEQYV. DNA of the CDR3: TGTGCCAGCAGCGATGCTCTAGCGGGGAACTACGAGCAGTACGTC.

This chain connects TRBV6-5 to TRBJ2-3, with D uncertain. CDR3 length: 15 residues. Germline loops: CDR1 MNHEY, CDR2 SVGAGI. Trimming cost V 0 bases and J 5 bases, with 12 bases left between them. CDR3 loop: CASSYSRLHGDTQYF. CDR3 DNA: TGTGCCAGCAGTTACTCAAGATTACATGGAGATACGCAGTATTTT.

The chain recombines TRBV5-6 with TRBJ2-7; no firm D call. The CDR3 is made up of 14 amino acids. Per the germline V gene, CDR1 is SGHDT and CDR2 is YYEEEE. The V and J ends lost 0 bases and 0 bases respectively, with 7 bases between them. CDR3 bases: TGTGCCAGCAGCTTGGCTTACGGCTCCTACGAGCAGTACGTC. This sequence encodes CASSLAYGSYEQYV.

V usage is TRBV12-3 or TRBV12-4 and J usage is TRBJ2-7; tentatively, D is TRBD2 (6 bases). V lost 5 bases, J lost 1 base, and 9 bases lay in between. This CDR3 contains 13 residues. The CDR3 region has the DNA TGTGCCAGCAGTAGGCGGGAATCCTACGAGCAGTACTTC. It is translated as CASSRRESYEQYF.

CDR3 sequence: CASMGAHFDQPQHF. DNA of the CDR3: TGTGCCAGTATGGGGGCACACTTCGATCAGCCCCAGCATTTT. The chain has TRBV19 and TRBJ1-5; tentatively, D is TRBD1 (6 bases). V was trimmed by 7 bases and J by 5 bases, leaving 15 bases between them. This CDR3 region has 14 residues. The germline CDR1 and CDR2 sequences are LNHDA and SQIVND (reference sequence).

The rearrangement uses TRBV6-5 and TRBJ1-1; D ambiguous. Trimming took off 7 bases at V and 3 bases at J, with 12 bases between the two ends. The CDR3 loop spans 13 amino acids. Germline lookup yields CDR1 MNHEY and CDR2 SVGAGI. The CDR3 coding sequence is TGTGCCAGCACGGGCGGGGTGGACACTGAAGCTTTCTTT. Translation gives CASTGGVDTEAFF.

The genes are TRBV20-1 and TRBJ1-1; D perhaps matches TRBD1 (6 bases). This CDR3 is 11 amino acids long. V was pared by 1 base and J by 7 bases, with 7 bases between. Germline CDR1 DFQATT, CDR2 SNEGSKA (reference sequence). The CDR3 DNA reads as TGCAGTGCTAGAGTCAGGGGTGAAGCTTTCTTT. It encodes CSARVRGEAFF.

The V call is TRBV3-1 (or the pseudogene TRBV3-2), the J call TRBJ2-3; 13 nucleotides line up with TRBD2. V shed 4 bases and J 6 bases; nucleotides not matched to a gene: 7. Germline lookup yields CDR1 LGHDT and CDR2 YNNKEL (reference sequence). The CDR3 is made up of 16 amino acids. In DNA, the CDR3 is TGTGCCAGCAGCCGCGGACTAGCGGGAGTAATGGATACGCAGTATTTT. Amino acids: CASSRGLAGVMDTQYF.